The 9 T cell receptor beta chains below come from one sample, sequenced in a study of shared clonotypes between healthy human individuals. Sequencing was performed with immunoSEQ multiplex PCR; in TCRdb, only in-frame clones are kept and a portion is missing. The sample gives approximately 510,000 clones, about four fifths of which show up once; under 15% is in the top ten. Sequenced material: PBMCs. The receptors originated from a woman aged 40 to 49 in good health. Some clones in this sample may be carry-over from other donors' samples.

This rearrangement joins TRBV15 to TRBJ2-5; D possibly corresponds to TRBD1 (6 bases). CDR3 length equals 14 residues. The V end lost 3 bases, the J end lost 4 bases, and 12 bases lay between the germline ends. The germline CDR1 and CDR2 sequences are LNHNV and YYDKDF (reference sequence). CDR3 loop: CATSSYGQIETQYF. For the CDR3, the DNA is TGTGCCACCAGCAGCTACGGACAGATAGAGACCCAGTACTTC.

Here the CDR3 reads CASSAGGNNEQFF. In nucleotides, the CDR3 is TGCGCCAGCAGTGCCGGAGGGAACAATGAGCAGTTCTTC. The J gene is TRBJ2-1, the V gene TRBV10-1, with a tentative D call TRBD2 (6 bases). Trimming removed 4 bases from V and 5 bases from J, with 9 bases in between. The germline V gene encodes CDR1 WNHNN and CDR2 SYGVQD (reference sequence). The CDR3 extends over 13 amino acids.

The CDR3 DNA reads TGTGCCAGCAGCTCCGCGGGAGGTGCAGATACGCAGTATTTT. Translating gives CASSSAGGADTQYF. The rearrangement joins TRBV7-3 to TRBJ2-3, with 8 bases fitting TRBD2. V lost 4 bases, J lost 4 bases, and 4 bases stayed unmatched. The CDR3 length is 14 residues. Germline V gives CDR1 SGHTA, CDR2 FQGTGA.

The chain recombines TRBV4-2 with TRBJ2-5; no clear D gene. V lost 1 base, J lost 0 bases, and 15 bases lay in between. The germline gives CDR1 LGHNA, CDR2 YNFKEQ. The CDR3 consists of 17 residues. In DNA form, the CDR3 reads TGTGCCAGCAGCCAAGGGGATGCAGACTGGAACCAAGAGACCCAGTACTTC. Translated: CASSQGDADWNQETQYF.

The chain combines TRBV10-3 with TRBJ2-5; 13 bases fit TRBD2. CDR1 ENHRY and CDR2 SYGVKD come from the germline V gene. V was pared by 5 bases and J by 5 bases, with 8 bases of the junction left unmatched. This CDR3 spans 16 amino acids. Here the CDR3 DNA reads TGTGCCATCAGTCAACTAGCGGGAGGGCCTTACGAGACCCAGTACTTC. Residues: CAISQLAGGPYETQYF.

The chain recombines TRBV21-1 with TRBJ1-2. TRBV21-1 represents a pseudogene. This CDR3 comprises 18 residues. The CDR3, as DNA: TGTGCCAGCAGCAAAACCACCCCCTCGGGCGGATGGGCAGAGGGCTACACCTTC. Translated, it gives CASSKTTPSGGWAEGYTF.

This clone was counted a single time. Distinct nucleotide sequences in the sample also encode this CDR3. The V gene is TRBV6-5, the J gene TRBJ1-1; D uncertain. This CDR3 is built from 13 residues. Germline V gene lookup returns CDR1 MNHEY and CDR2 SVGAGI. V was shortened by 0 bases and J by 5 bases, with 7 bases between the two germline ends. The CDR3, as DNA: TGTGCCAGCAGTTACTCAGGTTTTACTGAAGCTTTCTTT. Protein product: CASSYSGFTEAFF.

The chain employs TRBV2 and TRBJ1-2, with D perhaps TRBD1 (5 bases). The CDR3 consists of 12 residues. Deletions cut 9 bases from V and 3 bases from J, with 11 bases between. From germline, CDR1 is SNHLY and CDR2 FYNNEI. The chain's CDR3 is CARRGRDYGYTF. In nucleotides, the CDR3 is TGTGCCAGACGGGGCAGGGACTATGGCTACACCTTC.

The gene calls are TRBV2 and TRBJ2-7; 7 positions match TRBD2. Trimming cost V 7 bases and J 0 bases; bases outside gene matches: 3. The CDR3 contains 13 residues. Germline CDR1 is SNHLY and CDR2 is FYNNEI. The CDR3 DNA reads TGTGCCAGCACATGGACTAGCTCCTACGAGCAGTACTTC. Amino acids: CASTWTSSYEQYF.